The T cell receptor beta chain under discussion was sequenced for a study of graft-versus-host responses after intestinal transplantation. Some clones are missing from TCRdb's copy, which holds only in-frame ones; the method was immunoSEQ multiplex PCR. The profile shows 85,000 to 110,000 clones, roughly 93% of them singletons. The table lists this clone with a few counts. Its antigen remains unidentified. The study, taken as a whole, reports: The authors found GvH clones in recipient marrow, some appearing first in ileum or blood.

Per germline, CDR1 MGHRA and CDR2 YSYEKL. This CDR3 region has 14 residues. The V segment lost 0 bases and the J segment 8 bases; nucleotides outside the gene matches: 3. Specimen: unstimulated CD8+ T cells sorted from spleen or lymph node cells, collected before intestinal transplant. The source of this sequence is a human donor who received an intestinal transplant. This chain uses TRBV4-1 with TRBJ1-2; 10 nucleotides agree with TRBD1. CDR3: CASSQEGTGAGYTF. The CDR3 DNA reads TGCGCCAGCAGCCAAGAGGGGACAGGGGCCGGCTACACCTTC.